This passage covers 21 T cell receptor beta chains from one sample sequenced in a study of CXCR3-negative and CXCR3-positive naive CD8 T cells (dated by TCRdb to about 2019). Results the study describes overall, beyond this receptor: Compared with CXCR3-negative naive cells, CXCR3-positive naive cells had TRB CDR3s with higher hydrophobicity (lower Kidera factor 4), lower energy, and higher strength and volume indices.

This sample was sequenced with a NextSeq 550. The Human TCR Profiling Kit (MiLaboratory) was used to prepare UMI-labeled 5' RACE TRB cDNA libraries. TCRdb reprocessed the reads, so every CDR3 protein sequence counts as one entry and DNA is not shown. The table kept for this sample lists several thousand distinct CDR3 sequences. The ten largest account for 2% to 2.5% of the sample. These receptors lack a known antigen. Sequenced input: naive CXCR3+ CD8+ T cells from blood. Interpreted using the paper, the cell subset or site label stands for: CD45RO-CCR7+CD27+CD95- naive CD8+ T cells expressing CXCR3 (TNR3+). These receptors came from a human donor in good health. Some clones in this sample may be carry-over from other donors' samples.

This clonotype shows up as medium-sized by frequency. The genes are TRBV6-5 and TRBJ1-1; TCRdb outputs TRBD1, but without DNA this stays unchecked. The CDR3 runs to 14 residues. CDR1 and CDR2 (germline): MNHEY, SVGAGI. CDR3 protein: CASSLTAMNTEAFF.

Its frequency marks this clonotype as medium-sized. V is TRBV7-4 and J is TRBJ2-7; the TCRdb D gene call, TRBD2, has no DNA to confirm it. CDR1 is SGHVT, CDR2 SQSDAQ, per germline. The CDR3 has 20 residues. The CDR3 spells CASTPRWASGKSECPYEQYF.

Judged by frequency, this clonotype is medium-sized (0.01 to 0.1%). The rearrangement links TRBV3-1 to TRBJ2-7; TCRdb indicates TRBD1, and absent DNA this call remains unverified. This CDR3 has 16 residues. Germline V gene data show CDR1 as LGHDT and CDR2 as YNNKEL (reference sequence). CDR3 loop: CASRTTGGTGSYEQYF.

The CDR3 sequence is CASSPQEGRGTGELFF. J is TRBJ2-2 and V is TRBV11-1; TCRdb designates TRBD2, a call that cannot be tested without DNA. The CDR3 has 16 residues. CDR1 and CDR2 (germline): SGHAT, FQDESV (reference sequence).

By frequency, this clonotype registers medium-sized. This chain joins TRBV7-2 and TRBJ2-3; TCRdb's D gene call, TRBD2, goes unchecked for lack of DNA. Germline values: CDR1 SGHTA, CDR2 FQGNSA. This CDR3 region has 17 residues. Here the CDR3 reads CASSLALAGSSTDTQYF.

The chain carries TRBV2 and TRBJ2-7; TCRdb's assignment of TRBD1 cannot be checked, as there is no DNA. CDR1 SNHLY and CDR2 FYNNEI come from the germline V gene. CDR3 length: 14 residues. CDR3 region: CASSDSAGGYEQYF.

This sequence joins TRBV19 and TRBJ1-2. CDR3 length: 15 residues. The V gene's germline CDR1 is LNHDA and CDR2 SQIVND (reference sequence). The chain's CDR3 is CASSTGQITNYGYTF.

The rearrangement links TRBV21-1 to TRBJ1-4; TCRdb picks TRBD1, but there is no DNA to check that call. TRBV21-1 counts as a pseudogene. CDR3 length: 15 residues. The CDR3 spells CASSKAPGAGRKLFF.

V usage is TRBV11-2 and J usage is TRBJ2-7; TCRdb outputs TRBD2, but without DNA this stays unchecked. This CDR3 has 13 residues. Germline lookup yields CDR1 SGHAT and CDR2 FQNNGV. The CDR3 region is CASSFGLIYEQYF.

This chain joins TRBV28 and TRBJ1-1; TCRdb gives TRBD1 as the D gene, but with no DNA this cannot be confirmed. The CDR3 is made up of 13 amino acids. Germline V gives CDR1 MDHEN, CDR2 SYDVKM. The CDR3 loop is CASRIRGGTEAFF.

This chain links TRBV29-1 with TRBJ2-1; as DNA is missing, the TRBD1 call by TCRdb cannot be tested. The CDR3 extends over 13 amino acids. The germline V gene encodes CDR1 SQVTM and CDR2 ANQGSEA. This chain's CDR3 is CSAGALLNNEQFF.

The chain employs TRBV6-5 and TRBJ2-7; TCRdb's D call of TRBD1 is untestable without DNA. The germline CDR1 and CDR2 sequences are MNHEY and SVGAGI. This CDR3 spans 12 amino acids. CDR3: CASSYAGTEQYF.

This CDR3 is CSAPSETAEAFF. The V gene is TRBV29-1, the J gene TRBJ1-1; with no DNA, the TCRdb D assignment of TRBD1 cannot be verified. In germline, CDR1 is SQVTM, CDR2 ANQGSEA. CDR3 length: 12 residues.

The chain links TRBV29-1 to TRBJ2-7; without DNA, the TCRdb call of TRBD2 cannot be checked. Germline V gene sequence: CDR1 SQVTM, CDR2 ANQGSEA. CDR3 length: 14 residues. The CDR3 region is CSVYTSGRSYEQYF.

Measured by frequency, this clonotype is medium-sized. The CDR3 loop reads CASSFRISRYEQYF. V gene TRBV28 combines with J gene TRBJ2-7; TCRdb outputs TRBD2, but without DNA this stays unchecked. CDR3 length: 14 residues. CDR1 is MDHEN, CDR2 SYDVKM, per germline. Complete variable domain (other parts from reference TRBV28 and TRBJ2-7): DVKVTQSSRYLVKRTGEKVFLECVQDMDHENMFWYRQDPGLGLRLIYFSYDVKMKEKGDIPEGYSVSREKKERFSLILESASTNQTSMYLCASSFRISRYEQYFGPGTRLTVT.

J is TRBJ2-1 and V is TRBV5-1; the D gene TCRdb calls, TRBD2, cannot be checked with no DNA. Looked up from germline, CDR1 is SGHRS and CDR2 is YFSETQ. The CDR3 sequence is 17 residues long. The CDR3 here is CASSLLVGSGGRNEQFF.

This chain joins TRBV30 and TRBJ1-1; TCRdb names TRBD1, which stays unverified in the absence of DNA. In germline, CDR1 is GTSNPN, CDR2 SVGIG (reference sequence). This CDR3 is built from 15 residues. This chain's CDR3 is CAWSGGQGLGTEAFF.

By frequency, this clonotype registers medium-sized. The rearrangement links TRBV12-3 or TRBV12-4 to TRBJ1-1; no DNA is available, so the TRBD1 call from TCRdb remains unchecked. The CDR3 covers 15 residues. The CDR3 sequence: CASRPDRVGWTEAFF.

The chain has TRBV5-5 and TRBJ1-1. This CDR3 has 13 residues. Per germline, CDR1 SGHKS and CDR2 YYEKEE (reference sequence). CDR3 residues: CASSPIGEIEAFF.

Frequency places this clonotype as medium-sized. The J gene is TRBJ1-5, the V gene TRBV25-1. CDR3 length equals 13 residues. Germline values: CDR1 MGHDK, CDR2 SYGVNS. CDR3: CASRANSNQPQHF.

The chain uses TRBV5-4 and TRBJ1-2; the D call from TCRdb, TRBD1, cannot be confirmed without DNA. Germline V gene sequence: CDR1 SGHNT, CDR2 YYREEE (reference sequence). The CDR3 has 13 residues. The chain's CDR3 is CATARGTGEGYTF. The full variable domain, in which reference TRBV5-4 and TRBJ1-2 provide the parts outside the CDR3, is ETGVTQSPTHLIKTRGQQVTLRCSSQSGHNTVSWYQQALGQGPQFIFQYYREEENGRGNFPPRFSGLQFPNYSSELNVNALELDDSALYLCATARGTGEGYTFGSGTRLTVV.